A single sample gave rise to the 6 T cell receptor beta chains below, sequenced in a study of cytomegalovirus exposure and HLA in healthy donors. The primer mix had 60 Vbeta and 13 Jbeta primers. The data were produced by immunoSEQ multiplex PCR, yet TCRdb's version contains in-frame clones alone and is incomplete. The sample carries about 140,000 clones, around 81% recorded once. The specimen sequenced was PBMCs. These receptors came from a man in his fifties in good health and CMV-seronegative.

The V gene is TRBV7-8, the J gene TRBJ2-5; the match to TRBD2 covers 8 bases. Germline CDR1 is SGHVS and CDR2 is FQNEAQ. This CDR3 is built from 15 residues. J was trimmed by 5 bases and V by 3 bases; bases with no gene match: 8. In DNA form, the CDR3 reads TGTGCCAGCAGCTTTCCAACTAGCGGTCACGAGACCCAGTACTTC. It codes for CASSFPTSGHETQYF.

The chain is built from TRBV25-1 and TRBJ2-1; 8 nucleotides line up with TRBD2. The CDR3 has 14 amino acids. Germline assignment: CDR1 MGHDK and CDR2 SYGVNS. The junction had 5 bases not matched to a gene; V was cut back by 5 bases and J by 5 bases. CDR3 in amino acids: CASSKAGANNEQFF. In DNA, the CDR3 is TGTGCCAGCAGTAAAGCGGGAGCAAACAATGAGCAGTTCTTC. Full variable domain (outside the CDR3, taken from reference TRBV25-1 and TRBJ2-1): EADIYQTPRYLVIGTGKKITLECSQTMGHDKMYWYQQDPGMELHLIHYSYGVNSTEKGDLSSESTVSRIRTEHFPLTLESARPSHTSQYLCASSKAGANNEQFFGPGTRLTVL.

The J gene is TRBJ1-1, the V gene TRBV7-8; unclear D gene. There are 15 residues in the CDR3. Germline CDR1 reads SGHVS; CDR2 reads FQNEAQ. Trimming left V 2 bases short and J 6 bases short, with 16 bases between. This CDR3 reads CASSLFEGDLAEAFF. DNA of the CDR3: TGTGCCAGCAGCTTATTCGAGGGAGATCTGGCTGAAGCTTTCTTT.

This chain joins TRBV6-1 and TRBJ2-7; no clear D gene. This CDR3 contains 12 residues. Trimming stripped 4 bases from V and 3 bases from J, with 7 bases between. The germline V gene encodes CDR1 MNHNS and CDR2 SASEGT. CDR3 bases: TGTGCCAGCAGTGTCACGAGCTACGAGCAGTACTTC. Residues: CASSVTSYEQYF.

This clone has just one count. The chain couples TRBV5-1 to TRBJ1-1; D is possibly TRBD1 (5 bases). Germline CDR1 SGHRS, CDR2 YFSETQ. This CDR3 spans 16 amino acids. V dropped 4 bases and J dropped 0 bases, with 16 bases sitting between them. CDR3 residues: CASSIDSASMNTEAFF. In DNA form, the CDR3 reads TGCGCCAGCAGCATCGACAGCGCCAGCATGAACACTGAAGCTTTCTTT.

This clone was seen a handful of times. The genes are TRBV6-5 and TRBJ2-1; D is possibly TRBD2 (6 bases). The germline V and J ends were trimmed by 2 bases and 7 bases, with 15 bases remaining between them. The CDR3 loop spans 15 amino acids. CDR1 is MNHEY and CDR2 is SVGAGI in the germline V gene. This CDR3 is CASSYSGTSQNEQFF. In DNA, the CDR3 is TGTGCCAGCAGTTACAGTGGGACTTCACAAAATGAGCAGTTCTTC.